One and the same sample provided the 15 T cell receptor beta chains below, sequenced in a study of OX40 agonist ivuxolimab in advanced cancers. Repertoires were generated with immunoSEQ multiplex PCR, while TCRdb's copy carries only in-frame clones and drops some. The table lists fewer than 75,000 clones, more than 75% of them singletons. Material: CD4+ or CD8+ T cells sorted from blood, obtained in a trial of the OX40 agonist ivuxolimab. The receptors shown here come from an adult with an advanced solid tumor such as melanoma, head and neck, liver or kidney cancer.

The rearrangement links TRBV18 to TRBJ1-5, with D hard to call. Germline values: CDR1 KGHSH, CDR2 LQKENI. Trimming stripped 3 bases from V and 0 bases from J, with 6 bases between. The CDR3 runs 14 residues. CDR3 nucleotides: TGTGCCAGCTCACCTGGCGGTAGCAATCAGCCCCAGCATTTT. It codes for CASSPGGSNQPQHF.

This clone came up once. The CDR3 sequence is CASSPRGWRAGETVYEQYF. The DNA for the CDR3 is TGTGCCAGCAGCCCGAGGGGGTGGAGGGCGGGAGAGACCGTCTACGAGCAGTACTTC. The chain couples TRBV5-6 to TRBJ2-7; perhaps TRBD2 as D (7 bases). This CDR3 comprises 19 residues. V was cut by 4 bases and J by 3 bases, with 29 bases left in between. Per germline, CDR1 SGHDT and CDR2 YYEEEE.

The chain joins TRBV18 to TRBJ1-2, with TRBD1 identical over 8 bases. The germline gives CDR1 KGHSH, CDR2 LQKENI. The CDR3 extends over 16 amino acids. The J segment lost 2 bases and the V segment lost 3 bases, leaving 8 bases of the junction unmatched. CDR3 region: CASSPQPGQGNYGYTF. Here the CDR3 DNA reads TGTGCCAGCTCACCTCAACCTGGACAGGGAAACTATGGCTACACCTTC.

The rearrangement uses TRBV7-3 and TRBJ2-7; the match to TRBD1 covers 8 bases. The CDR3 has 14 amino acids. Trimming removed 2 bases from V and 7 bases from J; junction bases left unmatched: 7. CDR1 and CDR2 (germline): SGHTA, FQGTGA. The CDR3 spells CASSLGQGLGEQYF. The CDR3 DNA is TGTGCCAGCAGCTTAGGACAGGGCCTGGGAGAGCAGTACTTC.

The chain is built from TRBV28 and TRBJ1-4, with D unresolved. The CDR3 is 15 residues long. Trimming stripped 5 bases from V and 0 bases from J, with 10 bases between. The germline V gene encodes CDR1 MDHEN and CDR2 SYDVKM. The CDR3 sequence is CASSPYMATNEKLFF. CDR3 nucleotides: TGTGCCAGCAGTCCATACATGGCAACTAATGAAAAACTGTTTTTT.

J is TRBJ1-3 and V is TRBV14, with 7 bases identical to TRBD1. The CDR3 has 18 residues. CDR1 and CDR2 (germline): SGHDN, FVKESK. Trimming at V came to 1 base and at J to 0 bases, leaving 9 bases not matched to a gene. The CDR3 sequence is CASSQGGNRGSSGNTIYF. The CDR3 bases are TGTGCCAGCAGCCAAGGGGGTAACAGGGGAAGCTCTGGAAACACCATATATTTT.

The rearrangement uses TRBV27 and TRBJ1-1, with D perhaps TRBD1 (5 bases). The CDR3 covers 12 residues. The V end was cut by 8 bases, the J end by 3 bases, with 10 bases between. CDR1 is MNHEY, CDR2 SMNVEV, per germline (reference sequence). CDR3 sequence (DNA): TGTGCCAGCGAGGGACGGGACACTGAAGCTTTCTTT. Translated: CASEGRDTEAFF.

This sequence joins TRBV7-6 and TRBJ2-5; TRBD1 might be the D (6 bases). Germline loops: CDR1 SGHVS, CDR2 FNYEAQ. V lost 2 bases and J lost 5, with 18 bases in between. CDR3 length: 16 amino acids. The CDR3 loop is CASSLTQGLLQETQYF. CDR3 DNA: TGTGCCAGCAGCTTAACGCAGGGGCTTTTACAGGAGACCCAGTACTTC.

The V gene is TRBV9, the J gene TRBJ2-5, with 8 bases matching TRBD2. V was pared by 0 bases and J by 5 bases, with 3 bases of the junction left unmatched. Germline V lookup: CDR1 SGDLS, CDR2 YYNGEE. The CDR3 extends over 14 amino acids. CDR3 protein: CASSVGRGRETQYF. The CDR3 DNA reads TGTGCCAGCAGCGTAGGTCGCGGGAGGGAGACCCAGTACTTC.

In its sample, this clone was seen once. The CDR3 reads CASSFGQGEYGYTF. The DNA for the CDR3 is TGTGCCAGCAGCTTCGGACAGGGGGAATATGGCTACACCTTC. V gene TRBV7-9 combines with J gene TRBJ1-2, with 10 bases matching TRBD1. The junction had 3 bases not matched to a gene; V was cut back by 3 bases and J by 5 bases. The CDR3 runs to 14 residues. Germline V lookup: CDR1 SEHNR, CDR2 FQNEAQ (reference sequence).

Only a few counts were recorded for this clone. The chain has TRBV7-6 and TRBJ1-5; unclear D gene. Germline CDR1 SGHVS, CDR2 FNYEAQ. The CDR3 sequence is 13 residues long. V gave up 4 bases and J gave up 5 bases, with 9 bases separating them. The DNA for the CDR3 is TGTGCCAGCAGCTCCAGTCGATATCAGCCCCAGCATTTT. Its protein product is CASSSSRYQPQHF.

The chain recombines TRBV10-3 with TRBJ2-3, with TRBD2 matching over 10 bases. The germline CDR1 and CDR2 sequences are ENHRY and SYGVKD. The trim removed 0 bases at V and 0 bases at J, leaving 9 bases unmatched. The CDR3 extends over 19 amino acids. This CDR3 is CAISESKLAGGGSTDTQYF. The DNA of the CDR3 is TGTGCCATCAGTGAGTCGAAATTAGCGGGGGGAGGTAGCACAGATACGCAGTATTTT.

CDR3 coding DNA: TGTGCCAGCAGCCCGGGACCCGGAGACTACAATGAGCAGTTCTTC. Translated, it gives CASSPGPGDYNEQFF. The chain has TRBV9 and TRBJ2-1, with D perhaps matching TRBD1 or TRBD2 (5 bases each). V was shortened by 4 bases and J by 3 bases, with 14 bases between the two germline ends. CDR3 length equals 15 residues. The germline V gene has CDR1 SGDLS and CDR2 YYNGEE.

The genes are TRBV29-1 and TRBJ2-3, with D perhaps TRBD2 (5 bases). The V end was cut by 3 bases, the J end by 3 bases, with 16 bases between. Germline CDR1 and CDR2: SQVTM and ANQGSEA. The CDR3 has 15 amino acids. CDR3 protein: CSVESRGFGTDTQYF. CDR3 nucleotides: TGCAGCGTTGAGTCTCGCGGGTTCGGGACAGATACGCAGTATTTT.

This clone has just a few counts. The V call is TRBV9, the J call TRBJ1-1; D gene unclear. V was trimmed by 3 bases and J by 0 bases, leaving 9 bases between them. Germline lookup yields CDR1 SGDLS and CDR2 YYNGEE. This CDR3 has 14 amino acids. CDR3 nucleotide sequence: TGTGCCAGCAGCGCCACCGCCCTGAACACTGAAGCTTTCTTT. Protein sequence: CASSATALNTEAFF.